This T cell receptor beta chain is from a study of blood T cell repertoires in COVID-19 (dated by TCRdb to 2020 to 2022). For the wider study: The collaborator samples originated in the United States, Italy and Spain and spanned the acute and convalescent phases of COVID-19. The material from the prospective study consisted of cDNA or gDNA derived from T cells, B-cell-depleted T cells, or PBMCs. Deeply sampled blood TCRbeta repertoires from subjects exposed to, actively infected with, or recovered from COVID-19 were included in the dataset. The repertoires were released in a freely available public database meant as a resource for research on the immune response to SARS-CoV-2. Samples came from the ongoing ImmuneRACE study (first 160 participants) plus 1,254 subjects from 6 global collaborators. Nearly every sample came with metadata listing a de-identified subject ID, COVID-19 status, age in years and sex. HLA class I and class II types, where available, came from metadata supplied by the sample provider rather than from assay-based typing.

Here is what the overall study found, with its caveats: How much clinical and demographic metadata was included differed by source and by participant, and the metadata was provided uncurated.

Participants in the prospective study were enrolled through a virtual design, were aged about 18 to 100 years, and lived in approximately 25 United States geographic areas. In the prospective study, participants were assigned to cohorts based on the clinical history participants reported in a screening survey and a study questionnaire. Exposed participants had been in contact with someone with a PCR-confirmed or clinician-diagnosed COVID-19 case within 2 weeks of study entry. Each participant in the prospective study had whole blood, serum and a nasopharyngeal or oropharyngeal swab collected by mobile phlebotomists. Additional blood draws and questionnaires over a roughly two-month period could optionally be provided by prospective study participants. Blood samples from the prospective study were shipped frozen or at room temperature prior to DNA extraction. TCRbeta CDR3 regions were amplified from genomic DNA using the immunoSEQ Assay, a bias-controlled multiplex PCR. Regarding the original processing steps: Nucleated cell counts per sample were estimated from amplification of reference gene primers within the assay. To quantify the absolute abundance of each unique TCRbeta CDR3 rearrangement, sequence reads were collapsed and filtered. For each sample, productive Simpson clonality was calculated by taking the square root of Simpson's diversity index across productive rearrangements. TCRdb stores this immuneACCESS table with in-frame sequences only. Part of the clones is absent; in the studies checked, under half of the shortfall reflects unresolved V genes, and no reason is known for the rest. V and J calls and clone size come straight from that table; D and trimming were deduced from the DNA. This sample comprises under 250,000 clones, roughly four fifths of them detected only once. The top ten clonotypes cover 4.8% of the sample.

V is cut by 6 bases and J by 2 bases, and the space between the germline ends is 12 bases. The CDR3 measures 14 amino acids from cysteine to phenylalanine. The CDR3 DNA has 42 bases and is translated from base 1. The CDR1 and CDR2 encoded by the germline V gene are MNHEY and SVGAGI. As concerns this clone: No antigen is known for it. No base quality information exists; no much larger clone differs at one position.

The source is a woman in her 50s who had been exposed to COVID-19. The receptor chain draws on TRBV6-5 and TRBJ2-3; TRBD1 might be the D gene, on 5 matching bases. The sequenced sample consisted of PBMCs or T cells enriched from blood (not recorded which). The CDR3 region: CASSRAGYTDTQYF. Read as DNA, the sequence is TGTGCCAGCAGCCGAGCAGGGTACACAGATACGCAGTATTTT.